The rows below give T cell receptor beta chains drawn from one sample of a study of blood T cell repertoires in COVID-19. The table came from immunoSEQ multiplex PCR; TCRdb's copy has only in-frame clones and leaves some out. Of about 120,000 clones in the sample, more than 80% were seen once. The specimen sequenced was peripheral blood. These TCRs come from a woman in her sixties with COVID-19, enrolled during active disease. The CDR3 runs from the conserved cysteine through the conserved F or W. D genes are given only for firm matches. The size entry is marked missing in some rows and otherwise reads once, few, many or a size class.

TRBV5-1	TRBD1	-	TRBJ2-2	CASSPPGQGVTGELFF	TGCGCCAGCAGCCCCCCGGGACAGGGCGTGACCGGGGAGCTGTTTTTT
TRBV15	-	few	TRBJ1-4	CATSRDRREEKLFF	TGTGCCACCAGCAGAGATAGGAGGGAGGAAAAACTGTTTTTT
TRBV3-1/TRBV3-2	-	-	TRBJ2-7	CASSQGLSVGGYEQYF	TGTGCCAGCAGCCAAGGACTCTCTGTGGGGGGTTACGAGCAGTACTTC
TRBV7-2	-	-	TRBJ2-3	CASGRPDTDTQYF	TGTGCCAGCGGGAGGCCAGACACAGATACGCAGTATTTT
TRBV4-2	TRBD2	few	TRBJ2-3	CASSQGGGSGTDTQYF	TGTGCCAGCAGCCAGGGGGGAGGGTCGGGGACAGATACGCAGTATTTT
TRBV27	TRBD1	-	TRBJ1-5	CASSPRTGAYQPQHF	TGTGCCAGCAGTCCTAGGACAGGGGCCTATCAGCCCCAGCATTTT
TRBV10-3	TRBD1	once	TRBJ1-3	CAIKNTGGSGNTIYF	TGTGCCATCAAAAACACAGGGGGCTCTGGAAACACCATATATTTT
TRBV11-1	TRBD1	-	TRBJ2-5	CASSSKPTGIETQYF	TGTGCCAGCAGTTCCAAACCGACAGGGATAGAGACCCAGTACTTC
TRBV4-1	-	-	TRBJ1-1	CASSQGSGLDTEAFF	TGCGCCAGCAGCCAAGGCTCAGGGCTGGACACTGAAGCTTTCTTT
TRBV10-2	TRBD1	-	TRBJ1-4	CASYGTGSFTNEKLFF	TGCGCCAGCTACGGGACAGGGAGTTTTACTAATGAAAAACTGTTTTTT
TRBV7-3	TRBD1	-	TRBJ1-2	CASSSSGGDGYGYTF	TGTGCCAGCAGCTCGTCAGGGGGCGACGGCTATGGCTACACCTTC
TRBV7-8	-	-	TRBJ1-3	CASSSNRVLSSGNTIYF	TGTGCCAGCAGCTCAAACAGGGTGCTTAGCTCTGGAAACACCATATATTTT
TRBV9	TRBD2	once	TRBJ2-2	CASSPGLAGGINTGELFF	TGTGCCAGCAGCCCGGGACTAGCGGGGGGGATAAACACCGGGGAGCTGTTTTTT
TRBV2	-	-	TRBJ1-5	CASTVSGNQPQHF	TGTGCCAGCACTGTATCCGGCAATCAGCCCCAGCATTTT
TRBV5-8	TRBD1	-	TRBJ2-3	CASSLGLVEGARTDTQYF	TGTGCCAGCAGCTTGGGGTTAGTTGAGGGGGCCCGCACAGATACGCAGTATTTT
TRBV7-8	-	-	TRBJ2-7	CASSLNRELSWEQYF	TGTGCCAGCAGTTTAAACCGGGAGCTGTCGTGGGAGCAGTACTTC
TRBV19	-	-	TRBJ1-5	CASTRGQSYSNQPQHF	TGTGCCAGTACCCGAGGACAGTCCTATAGCAATCAGCCCCAGCATTTT
TRBV3-1/TRBV3-2	-	-	TRBJ1-2	CASSQALGLTNYGYTF	TGTGCCAGCAGCCAAGCCTTGGGGCTAACTAACTATGGCTACACCTTC